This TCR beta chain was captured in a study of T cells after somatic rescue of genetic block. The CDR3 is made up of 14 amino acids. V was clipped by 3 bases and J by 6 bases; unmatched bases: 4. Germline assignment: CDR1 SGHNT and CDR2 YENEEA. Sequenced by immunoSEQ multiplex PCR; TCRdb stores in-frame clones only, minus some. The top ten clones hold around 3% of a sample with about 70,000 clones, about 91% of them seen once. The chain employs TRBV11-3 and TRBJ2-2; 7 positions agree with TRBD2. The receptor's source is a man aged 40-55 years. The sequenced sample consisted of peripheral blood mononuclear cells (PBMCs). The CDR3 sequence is CASSLGGEAGELFF. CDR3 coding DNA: TGTGCCAGCAGCTTGGGAGGGGAGGCCGGGGAGCTGTTTTTT.